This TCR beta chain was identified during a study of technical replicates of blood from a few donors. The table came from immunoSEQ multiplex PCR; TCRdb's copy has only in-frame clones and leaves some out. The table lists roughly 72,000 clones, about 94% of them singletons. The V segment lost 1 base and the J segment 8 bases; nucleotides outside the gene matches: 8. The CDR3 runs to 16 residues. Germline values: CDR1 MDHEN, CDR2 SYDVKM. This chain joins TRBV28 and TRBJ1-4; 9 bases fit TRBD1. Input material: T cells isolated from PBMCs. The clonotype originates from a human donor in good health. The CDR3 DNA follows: TGTGCCAGCAGTTTATTCCAACAGGGGGCTGGAGAAAAACTGTTTTTT. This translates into CASSLFQQGAGEKLFF.